Here is one T cell receptor (beta chain) with its context. This CDR3 region has 17 residues. The Seattle patients, enrolled during active infection, were followed longitudinally. The data derive from a study of blood T cell repertoires in COVID-19. Original handling: Nucleated cell number was recorded as an estimate derived from reference gene primer amplification. Libraries were prepared by immunoSEQ multiplex PCR; TCRdb keeps only in-frame clonotypes and omits some of them. V, J and clone size were drawn from that table, and D and trimming were deduced from the DNA. The sample carries about 130,000 clones, around nine tenths recorded once.

Sequencing was performed on peripheral blood. The sequence was obtained from a man in his sixties with COVID-19, enrolled during active disease. This sequence joins TRBV21-1 and TRBJ2-3; the tabulated D call, TRBD2, remains unverified against the DNA. TRBV21-1 is deemed a pseudogene. The CDR3 bases are TGTGCCAGCAGCAAAGGTTCGGCGGCCTTTGTAGCAGATACGCAGTATTTT. It specifies CASSKGSAAFVADTQYF.